This T cell receptor (beta chain) was captured in a study of tumor-infiltrating lymphocytes in primary liver carcinoma. Overall study: Ranging in age from 30 to 69 years, the patients were men and women. Findings and caveats of the study: Blood trailed tumors significantly in top-250-clone fraction (p = 0.039). Presence in all five tumor regions was observed for only about 7-24% of top clones.

The investigators made TCR beta cDNA from roughly 0.45 ug total RNA, using a constant-region primer. Three rounds of nested multiplex PCR with slightly modified ARM-PCR produced TCR beta libraries. TRBV1-TRBV30 forward and Cbeta reverse primers drove the first two roughly 10-cycle rounds. One entry per CDR3 protein results from TCRdb running MiXCR on the multiplex PCR reads. This sample has tens of thousands of distinct CDR3 sequences; less than 75% occur once, and the top ten carry approximately 31%. Concerning this clonotype itself: Antigen: not known. This may arise from a read error, as a much more abundant clone is one base away.

DNA and RNA were both co-extracted from approximately 20-30 mg of bulk tissue that had not been sorted. Chronic HBV infection was present in the patients, who were treatment-naive. This CDR3 comprises 15 residues. From germline, CDR1 is MGHDK and CDR2 SYGVNS. The chain is built from TRBV25-1 and TRBJ2-3; 8 nucleotides match TRBD2. The clonotype comes from a man aged 35-49 years with primary liver carcinoma and hepatitis B virus infection. Sequenced sample: liver tumor tissue from sampling region 5. The subset is: tumor region T5, tumor centre. As DNA, the CDR3 is TGTGCCAGCCCCCGGACTAGCCGAAGCACAGATGCGCAGTATTTT. Its translation is CASPRTSRSTDAQYF.